This passage covers 26 T cell receptor beta chains from one sample sequenced in a study of CD8 T cells in ankylosing spondylitis. TCRdb analysed the 5' RACE reads with MiXCR anew, one entry per CDR3 protein. The sample lists approximately 150,000 distinct CDR3 sequences; about 42% were seen once. The sequenced sample was synovial fluid, either unsorted or a sorted T cell fraction (not recorded which). These receptors were collected from a male donor with ankylosing spondylitis.

The gene calls are TRBV29-1 and TRBJ2-1; D might be TRBD1 (5 bases). From germline, CDR1 is SQVTM and CDR2 ANQGSEA. Trimming removed 3 bases at V and 0 bases at J, with 12 bases between. The CDR3 is made up of 15 amino acids. Here the CDR3 reads CSVDGAGRSYNEQFF. The CDR3 nucleotides read TGCAGCGTTGATGGGGCCGGGCGCTCCTACAATGAGCAGTTCTTC.

This clonotype was counted only a few times. CDR3 sequence reads: CASSESGTSGGIYNEQFF. CDR3 DNA: TGTGCCAGCAGTGAATCGGGGACTAGCGGGGGCATATACAATGAGCAGTTCTTC. The V gene is TRBV2, the J gene TRBJ2-1; 14 bases map to TRBD2. V was pared by 2 bases and J by 4 bases, with 7 bases of the junction left unmatched. CDR3 length: 18 residues. Germline values: CDR1 SNHLY, CDR2 FYNNEI.

This clonotype was detected only a few times. The chain is built from TRBV28 and TRBJ2-7; TRBD1 matches at 11 bases. This CDR3 spans 14 amino acids. The germline V gene encodes CDR1 MDHEN and CDR2 SYDVKM. With 6 bases clipped from V and 4 bases from J, the junction kept 5 bases outside the gene matches. The CDR3 bases are TGTGCCAGCAGCTGGACAGGGGGCGAATACGAGCAGTACTTC. It translates to CASSWTGGEYEQYF.

The chain is built from TRBV4-3 and TRBJ2-7; the D is unclear. Germline V gene lookup returns CDR1 LGHNA and CDR2 YSLEER. There are 14 residues in the CDR3. Trimming removed 4 bases at V and 0 bases at J, with 10 bases between. CDR3 loop: CASSPLRVSYEQYF. For the CDR3, the DNA is TGCGCCAGCAGCCCACTTCGCGTCTCCTACGAGCAGTACTTC.

This clonotype has a handful of counts. This sequence joins TRBV7-2 and TRBJ1-1; 7 bases align to TRBD1. CDR3 length equals 14 residues. Trimming cost V 5 bases and J 5 bases; bases outside gene matches: 8. CDR1 is SGHTA and CDR2 is FQGNSA in the germline V gene. The CDR3 sequence: CASSPTQGRTEAFF. The CDR3 nucleotides are TGTGCCAGCAGCCCGACACAGGGGAGAACTGAAGCTTTCTTT.

Only one count was recorded for this clonotype. This chain uses TRBV12-3 or TRBV12-4 with TRBJ1-5, with 8 nucleotides matching TRBD1. Losses at the gene ends were 7 bases for V and 3 bases for J; bases not matched to a gene: 8. The length of the CDR3 is 15 residues. CDR3 loop: CASMSGTGSNQPQHF. The CDR3 DNA reads as TGTGCCAGCATGTCCGGGACAGGCTCCAATCAGCCCCAGCATTTT.

The chain joins TRBV29-1 to TRBJ2-7; a possible D gene is TRBD2 (6 bases). V dropped 3 bases and J dropped 5 bases, with 11 bases sitting between them. Germline CDR1 is SQVTM and CDR2 is ANQGSEA. The CDR3 length is 12 residues. In DNA form, the CDR3 reads TGCAGCGTTGACGGCGGGAACGACGAGCAGTACTTC. This sequence encodes CSVDGGNDEQYF.

This clonotype was detected a few times. V gene TRBV6-2 or TRBV6-3 combines with J gene TRBJ2-1; the match to TRBD2 covers 7 bases. The CDR3 consists of 15 residues. CDR1 MNHEY and CDR2 SVGEGT come from the germline V gene. The V segment lost 7 bases and the J segment 0 bases; nucleotides outside the gene matches: 6. The CDR3 spells CASNLAEISYNEQFF. CDR3 in DNA: TGTGCCAGCAACCTAGCGGAGATCTCCTACAATGAGCAGTTCTTC.

This clonotype appeared many times. V is TRBV7-3 and J is TRBJ1-5, with D possibly matching TRBD1 (5 bases). Germline V gene lookup returns CDR1 SGHTA and CDR2 FQGTGA. The CDR3 covers 16 residues. The V end lost 6 bases, the J end lost 0 bases, and 15 bases lay between the germline ends. CDR3 amino acids: CASRRDGLYSNQPQHF. CDR3 coding DNA: TGTGCCAGCAGGCGGGACGGTCTATATAGCAATCAGCCCCAGCATTTT.

This clonotype was seen at least ten times. The V and J genes are TRBV4-1 and TRBJ1-1; tentative D call: TRBD1 (5 bases). This CDR3 is 14 amino acids long. The germline CDR1 and CDR2 sequences are MGHRA and YSYEKL. Trimming stripped 1 base from V and 11 bases from J, with 17 bases between. The CDR3 sequence: CASSQVRGSDDAFF. The CDR3 nucleotides read TGCGCCAGCAGCCAAGTTCGGGGCTCGGATGATGCTTTCTTT.

This clonotype appeared a few times. The chain recombines TRBV15 with TRBJ1-5, with a tentative D call TRBD1 (5 bases). The V end was cut by 5 bases, the J end by 5 bases, with 13 bases between. The CDR3 covers 14 residues. Germline loops: CDR1 LNHNV, CDR2 YYDKDF (reference sequence). Written as DNA, the CDR3 is TGTGCCACCAGCCCCTGGGGGGGGTATCAGCCCCAGCATTTT. Translation: CATSPWGGYQPQHF.

This clonotype turned up a few times. The chain joins TRBV10-3 to TRBJ2-3, with D tentatively TRBD1 (5 bases). This CDR3 is built from 15 residues. The germline CDR1 and CDR2 sequences are ENHRY and SYGVKD. Trimming shortened V by 6 bases and J by 0 bases, and 13 bases separated the two germline ends. CDR3 nucleotide sequence: TGTGCCATCAGCGAAACAGGAGAGAGCACAGATACGCAGTATTTT. It codes for CAISETGESTDTQYF.

J is TRBJ2-7 and V is TRBV20-1; TRBD2 aligns across 8 bases. Germline assignment: CDR1 DFQATT and CDR2 SNEGSKA (reference sequence). The CDR3 has 14 amino acids. The V gene end was trimmed by 6 bases and the J gene end by 0 bases; junction bases not matched to a gene: 7. The CDR3 DNA is TGCAGTGCCCGTAGCGGGGAAAGCTCCTACGAGCAGTACTTC. Its protein is CSARSGESSYEQYF.

This chain links TRBV20-1 with TRBJ2-7, with D possibly matching TRBD1 (6 bases). In germline, CDR1 is DFQATT, CDR2 SNEGSKA (reference sequence). The CDR3 totals 14 residues. Trimming stripped 5 bases from V and 0 bases from J, with 14 bases between. CDR3: CSAFGTWVSYEQYF. In DNA form, the CDR3 reads TGCAGTGCTTTCGGGACATGGGTCTCCTACGAGCAGTACTTC.

The chain links TRBV6-1 to TRBJ2-3; D ambiguous. Germline-derived CDR1 and CDR2 are MNHNS and SASEGT. The CDR3 sequence is 15 residues long. Trimming took off 0 bases at V and 4 bases at J, with 11 bases between the two ends. The CDR3 DNA is TGTGCCAGCAGTGAAGCTGAAGGGTCTGCAGATACGCAGTATTTT. Its protein is CASSEAEGSADTQYF.

The chain is built from TRBV6-4 and TRBJ2-5, with no clear D. The CDR3 sequence is 11 residues long. The V end lost 7 bases, the J end lost 8 bases, and 11 bases lay between the germline ends. Germline values: CDR1 MRHNA, CDR2 SNTAGT. Written as DNA, the CDR3 is TGTGCCAGCAACCGGTATGATACCCAGTACTTC. This codes for CASNRYDTQYF.

This clonotype was seen repeatedly, ten times or more. The chain uses TRBV7-8 and TRBJ2-2, with unresolved D. V lost 5 bases and J lost 6, with 16 bases in between. Germline V CDR1 and CDR2: SGHVS, FQNEAQ. The CDR3 is 15 residues long. The DNA of the CDR3 is TGTGCCAGCAGCCCGCCCCTAGGGTACGCCGGGGAGCTGTTTTTT. Encoded protein: CASSPPLGYAGELFF.

The J gene is TRBJ1-1, the V gene TRBV5-5; D uncertain. The CDR3 runs 16 residues. V shed 0 bases and J shed 0 bases, with 12 bases lying between them. CDR1 is SGHKS, CDR2 YYEKEE, per germline (reference sequence). The CDR3 protein is CASSLGWYQMNTEAFF. For the CDR3, the DNA is TGTGCCAGCAGCTTGGGGTGGTACCAGATGAACACTGAAGCTTTCTTT.

The gene calls are TRBV6-5 and TRBJ1-2, with D uncertain. The CDR3 sequence is 15 residues long. In germline, CDR1 is MNHEY, CDR2 SVGAGI. Deletions cut 2 bases from V and 1 base from J, with 11 bases between. The CDR3 bases are TGTGCCAGCAGTTACGGGTTTTTCTTTAACTATGGCTACACCTTC. Its protein is CASSYGFFFNYGYTF.

The chain couples TRBV4-3 to TRBJ2-5; perhaps TRBD1 as D (8 bases). The CDR3 loop spans 14 amino acids. Germline values: CDR1 LGHNA, CDR2 YSLEER. The ends were cut back, 5 bases at V and 4 bases at J, with 14 bases in the middle. CDR3 sequence reads: CASSSDREGETQYF. DNA for the CDR3: TGCGCCAGCAGCTCGGACAGGGAGGGAGAGACCCAGTACTTC.

This clonotype has a count of ten or more. The J gene is TRBJ1-5, the V gene TRBV7-9; 7 bases match TRBD1. This CDR3 comprises 17 residues. The V and J ends lost 1 base and 0 bases, in that order; junction bases with no gene match: 6. Germline V lookup: CDR1 SEHNR, CDR2 FQNEAQ (reference sequence). The CDR3 DNA sequence: TGTGCCAGCAGCTTAGACGAGCAGGGGGATAGCAATCAGCCCCAGCATTTT. It specifies CASSLDEQGDSNQPQHF.

This chain connects TRBV4-1 to TRBJ2-1; D may correspond to TRBD1 or TRBD2 (6 bases each). CDR1 and CDR2 from the germline V gene are MGHRA and YSYEKL. This CDR3 comprises 19 residues. Trimming took 0 bases from V and 2 from J, leaving 20 bases between them. In nucleotides, the CDR3 is TGCGCCAGCAGCCAAGAGGGGGCCGGAACGGGAGAGCCCTACAATGAGCAGTTCTTC. This sequence encodes CASSQEGAGTGEPYNEQFF.

The CDR3 is CASTRWLDTPYGYTF. As DNA, the CDR3 is TGTGCCAGCACCCGATGGCTGGACACCCCCTATGGCTACACCTTC. The gene calls are TRBV12-3 or TRBV12-4 and TRBJ1-2; weak D call: TRBD1 (5 bases). Trimming took off 7 bases at V and 4 bases at J, with 19 bases between the two ends. The CDR3 spans 15 residues.

J is TRBJ2-3 and V is TRBV6-5; D gene uncertain. Trimming left V 4 bases short and J 0 bases short, with 17 bases between. The germline V gene has CDR1 MNHEY and CDR2 SVGAGI. CDR3 size: 17 residues. The CDR3 spells CASSFSDSYPSTDTQYF. The DNA for the CDR3 is TGTGCCAGCAGTTTCAGCGACTCCTACCCTAGCACAGATACGCAGTATTTT.

The rearrangement joins TRBV12-3 or TRBV12-4 to TRBJ1-5; D unresolved. V was clipped by 6 bases and J by 6 bases, with 9 bases between them. The CDR3 extends over 12 amino acids. DNA of the CDR3: TGTGCCAGCAGCCCCCTCCGTCAGCCCCAGCATTTT. Protein sequence: CASSPLRQPQHF.

This clonotype was counted ten times or more. The CDR3 coding sequence is TGTGCCAGCAGCTTACATCAGGGACCCTCCTACGAGCAGTACTTC. Its translation is CASSLHQGPSYEQYF. The chain has TRBV7-8 and TRBJ2-7; D tentatively fits TRBD1 or TRBD2 (5 bases each). Trimming removed 2 bases from V and 0 bases from J, with 11 bases in between. Per germline, CDR1 SGHVS and CDR2 FQNEAQ. The CDR3 has 15 amino acids.